This T cell receptor beta chain was identified during a study of OX40 agonist ivuxolimab in advanced cancers. As for the study in general: At approximately 80% male, the cohort had a mean age of around 56 years, ranging from about 20 to 79. Partial responses were achieved by three patients, of whom one had hepatocellular carcinoma and two had cutaneous melanoma.

A remark on this clone: Its specificity is not known.

Some clones are missing from TCRdb's copy, which holds only in-frame ones; the method was immunoSEQ multiplex PCR. The table has fewer than 30,000 clones, about 90% seen once. It was autoimmune disease history or systemic immunosuppression that excluded patients. The germline V and J ends were trimmed by 4 bases and 1 base, with 12 bases remaining between them. Germline V gene sequence: CDR1 SGDLS, CDR2 YYNGEE. The CDR3 covers 14 residues. Overall study results and limits: Mean expanded clone counts were higher in CD8+ than CD4+ T cells.

The V and J genes are TRBV9 and TRBJ2-7; tentatively, D is TRBD1 or TRBD2 (5 bases each). This clonotype originated in an adult with an advanced solid tumor such as melanoma, head and neck, liver or kidney cancer. The sample here was CD4+ or CD8+ T cells sorted from blood, taken in a trial of the OX40 agonist ivuxolimab. The CDR3 DNA follows: TGTGCCAGCAGCCCCCGGGACCCTTCCTACGAGCAGTACTTC. It yields the protein CASSPRDPSYEQYF.